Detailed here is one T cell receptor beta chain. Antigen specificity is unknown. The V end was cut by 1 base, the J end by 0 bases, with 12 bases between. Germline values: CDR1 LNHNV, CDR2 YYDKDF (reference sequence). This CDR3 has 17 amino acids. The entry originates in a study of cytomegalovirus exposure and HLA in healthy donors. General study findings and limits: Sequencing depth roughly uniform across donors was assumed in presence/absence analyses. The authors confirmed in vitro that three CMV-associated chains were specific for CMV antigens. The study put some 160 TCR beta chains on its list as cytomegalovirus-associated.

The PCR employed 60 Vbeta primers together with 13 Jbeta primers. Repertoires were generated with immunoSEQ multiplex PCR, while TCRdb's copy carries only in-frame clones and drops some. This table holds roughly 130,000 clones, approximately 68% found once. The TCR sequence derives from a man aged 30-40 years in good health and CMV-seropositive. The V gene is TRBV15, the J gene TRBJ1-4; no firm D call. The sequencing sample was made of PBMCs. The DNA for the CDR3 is TGTGCCACCAGCAGAGCCACCCACACCTCAACTAATGAAAAACTGTTTTTT. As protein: CATSRATHTSTNEKLFF.